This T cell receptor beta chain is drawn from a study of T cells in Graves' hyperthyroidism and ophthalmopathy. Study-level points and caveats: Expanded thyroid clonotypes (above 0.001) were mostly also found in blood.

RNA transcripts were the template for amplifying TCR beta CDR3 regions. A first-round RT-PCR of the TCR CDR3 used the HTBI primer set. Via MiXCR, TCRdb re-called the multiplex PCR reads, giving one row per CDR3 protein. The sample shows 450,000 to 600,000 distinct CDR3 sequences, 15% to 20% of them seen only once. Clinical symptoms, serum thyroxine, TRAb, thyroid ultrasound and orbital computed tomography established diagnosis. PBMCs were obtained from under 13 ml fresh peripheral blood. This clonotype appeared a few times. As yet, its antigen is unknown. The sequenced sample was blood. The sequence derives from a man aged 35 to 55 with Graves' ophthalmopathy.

CDR3 residues: CSVEPLGTEAFF. The CDR3 coding sequence is TGCAGCGTTGAACCCTTGGGCACTGAAGCTTTCTTT. V is TRBV29-1 and J is TRBJ1-1; D is unclear. The CDR3 is made up of 12 amino acids. The germline CDR1 and CDR2 sequences are SQVTM and ANQGSEA. V lost 2 bases and J 4 bases, leaving 8 bases between the germline ends.